The T cell receptor (beta chain) described here comes from a study of vaccination and CD4 T cells after COVID-19. Study-level background: Two mRNA vaccine doses were given, either BNT162b2 or mRNA-1273.

Germline CDR1 is SEHNR and CDR2 is FQNEAQ (reference sequence). CDR3 size: 13 residues. With 1 base removed from V and 6 bases from J, the gap between germline ends came to 4 bases. Time point specified: late sampling 161 to 241 days after vaccination in three convalescent patients. Treatment reported: roughly 10-day PBMC culture with coronavirus spike peptide pools or control peptides (ViraFEST assay). ViraFEST enlarged antigen-specific T cell populations with peptide pools and afterwards sequenced TCRs. Sequencing of cultured CD4+ T cell DNA used the Oncomine TCR Beta short-read assay. TCRdb ran MiXCR on the PCR reads and lists one entry per CDR3 protein. The sample holds 25,000 to 30,000 distinct CDR3 sequences, roughly 34% seen once. About this clonotype itself: Its antigen is still unknown.

The TCR originated in a human donor who had recovered from COVID-19. The chain combines TRBV7-9 with TRBJ1-6; no clear D. Sequences were derived from CD4+ T cells from blood, cultured in vitro, sampled about 7 months after SARS-CoV-2 vaccination. In DNA, the CDR3 is TGTGCCAGCAGCTTAGTGATTAATTCACCCCTCCACTTT. Amino acid sequence: CASSLVINSPLHF. Full variable domain (missing parts from reference TRBV7-9 and TRBJ1-6): DTGVSQNPRHKITKRGQNVTFRCDPISEHNRLYWYRQTLGQGPEFLTYFQNEAQLEKSRLLSDRFSAERPKGSFSTLEIQRTEQGDSAMYLCASSLVINSPLHFGNGTRLTVT.